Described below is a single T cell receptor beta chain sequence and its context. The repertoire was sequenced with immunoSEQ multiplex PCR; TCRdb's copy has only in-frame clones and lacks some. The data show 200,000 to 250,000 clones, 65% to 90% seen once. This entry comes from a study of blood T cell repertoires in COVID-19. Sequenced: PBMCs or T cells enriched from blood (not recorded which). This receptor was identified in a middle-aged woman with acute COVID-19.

CDR3 sequence: CASSQRHSNTEAFF. In DNA form, the CDR3 reads TGTGCCAGCAGCCAAAGACATTCGAACACTGAAGCTTTCTTT. The chain uses TRBV3-1 (or the pseudogene TRBV3-2) and TRBJ1-1; no clear D. The germline gives CDR1 LGHDT, CDR2 YNNKEL (reference sequence). V was clipped by 2 bases and J by 1 base, with 8 bases between them. The CDR3 extends over 14 amino acids.